This T cell receptor (beta chain) originates from a study of T cells in Graves' hyperthyroidism and ophthalmopathy. Regarding the study as a whole: In validation, the model predicted ophthalmopathy. These predictions came a median about 6.5 months before onset. By a 13 V-J model, ophthalmopathy was set apart from stable hyperthyroidism.

Every diagnosis used clinical symptoms, serum thyroxine and TRAb, thyroid ultrasound and orbital computed tomography. Per germline, CDR1 LNHNV and CDR2 YYDKDF (reference sequence). This CDR3 spans 17 amino acids. RNA transcripts gave rise to amplified TCR beta CDR3 regions. With the HTBI primer set, the TCR CDR3 went through a first round of RT-PCR. Via MiXCR, TCRdb re-called the multiplex PCR reads, giving one row per CDR3 protein. The sample consists of 650,000 to 800,000 distinct CDR3 sequences, less than 45% of them appearing once. This clonotype was recorded once. Its antigen is not known. The rearrangement joins TRBV15 to TRBJ2-7; 7 bases match TRBD1. The closer fit of TRBJ2-1 to the DNA end suggests the J call may be wrong. The specimen sequenced was peripheral blood or thyroid tissue (not recorded which). This clonotype was obtained from an adult man with Graves' disease, either hyperthyroidism or ophthalmopathy (not recorded which). For the CDR3, the DNA is TGTGCCACCAGCAGAGATTTGGCCACAGGGGCGCTGGATGAGCAGTTCTTC. Its translation: CATSRDLATGALDEQFF.